The source of this TCR beta chain is a study of T cell repertoires in ileal Crohn's disease. Here immunoSEQ multiplex PCR was the method, and the copy in TCRdb shows in-frame clones only, minus some. The sample yields 4,000 or so clones, about three quarters seen once. Time point: neoterminal ileum biopsy at postoperative endoscopy, about 6 months after surgery. The CDR3 has 14 amino acids. Trimming removed 5 bases from V and 6 bases from J, with 14 bases in between. Looked up from germline, CDR1 is MNHEY and CDR2 is SMNVEV (reference sequence). Specimen: ileal tissue. The chain has TRBV27 and TRBJ1-5, with D possibly being TRBD1 (6 bases). This TCR came from an adult with Crohn's disease. As DNA, the CDR3 is TGTGCCAGCAGTCCTGTTGCAGGGGTTCAGCCCCAGCATTTT. Encoded protein: CASSPVAGVQPQHF.